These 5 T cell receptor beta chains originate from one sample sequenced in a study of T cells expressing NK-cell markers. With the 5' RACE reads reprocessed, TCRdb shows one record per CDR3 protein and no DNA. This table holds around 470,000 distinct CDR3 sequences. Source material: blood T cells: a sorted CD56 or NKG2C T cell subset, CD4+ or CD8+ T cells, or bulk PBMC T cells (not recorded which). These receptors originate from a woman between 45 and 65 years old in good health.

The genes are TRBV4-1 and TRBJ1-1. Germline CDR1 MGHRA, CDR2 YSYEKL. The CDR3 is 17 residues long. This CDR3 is CASRLGRLGHQNTEAFF.

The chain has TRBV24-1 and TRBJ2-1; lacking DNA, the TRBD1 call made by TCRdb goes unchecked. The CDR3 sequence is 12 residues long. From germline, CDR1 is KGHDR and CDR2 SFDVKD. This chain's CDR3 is CATSPGYNEQFF.

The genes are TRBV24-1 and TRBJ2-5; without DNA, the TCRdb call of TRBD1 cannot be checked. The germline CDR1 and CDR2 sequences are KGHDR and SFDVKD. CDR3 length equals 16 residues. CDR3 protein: CATSQAADGGRETQYF.

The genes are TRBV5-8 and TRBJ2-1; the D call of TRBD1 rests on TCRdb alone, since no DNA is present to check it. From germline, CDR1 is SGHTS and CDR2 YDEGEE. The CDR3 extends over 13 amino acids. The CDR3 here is CASSRDRGDEQFF.

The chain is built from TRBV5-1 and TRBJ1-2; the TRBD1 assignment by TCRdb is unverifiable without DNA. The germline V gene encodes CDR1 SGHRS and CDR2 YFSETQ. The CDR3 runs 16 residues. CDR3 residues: CASSRLRTGEGYGYTF.